The source of this TCR beta chain is a study of T cells after yellow fever vaccination (dated by TCRdb to between 2019 and 2020). Concerning the study at large: Libraries from fractions with low cell numbers were prepared with the SMART-Seq v4 Ultra Low Input RNA kit. To track T-cell clones before and after primary and booster YFV17D yellow fever vaccination, bulk TCR alpha and beta repertoires were sequenced longitudinally. Two healthy male donors, one aged 18 to 29 and one aged 30 to 40 years, made up the cohort. Blood samples were taken at several timepoints before and after primary and secondary immunization, and bulk PBMC replicates and cell subsets were isolated.

This clonotype was observed a few times. Its antigen remains unidentified. Base qualities are not provided; no much larger clone lies one nucleotide away. The paper's findings and limits, for the study overall: FACS-sorted repertoires could contain abundant contaminating clonotypes from the bulk population, so computational filtering was required. Most clones expanded after primary vaccination (around 96% of CD4 and approximately 90% of CD8) were re-detected after the booster, suggesting that broad memory maintenance occurred. Because the study included only a couple of donors, the extent to which the findings can be generalized is limited. A small share of clonotypes was detected in both CD4 and CD8 compartments, with the overlap likely arising from convergent recombination. Compared with the primary T-cell response, the secondary T-cell response was weaker but faster, peaking on day 5 rather than day 15.

According to the study, the label for this sample's treatment or condition signals: live attenuated yellow fever vaccine strain. At each blood-draw timepoint, two biological replicates of bulk PBMCs were obtained. PBMCs were isolated from peripheral blood using a standard Ficoll-Paque protocol. RNA was extracted with TriZol from bulk PBMCs, CD4 and CD8 fractions, and dextramer-positive and dextramer-negative fractions. TCR cDNA was synthesized by 5'RACE template switching, through which a universal primer site and unique molecular identifiers were introduced. cDNA synthesis was primed from both the TCR alpha and TCR beta constant segments. Library amplification involved two PCR steps, and the second step added sample barcodes and sequencing adapters. Sequencing of libraries was done on Illumina HiSeq 2500 (2x100 bp) or NovaSeq (2x150 bp). The authors' analysis ran thus. MIGEC was used to demultiplex reads and collapse the reads into UMI consensus sequences, and MiXCR was used for V(D)J alignment. Vaccine-responding clonotypes were identified with edgeR using replicate PBMC samples, with FDR below 0.01 and a log2 fold change above 5 up to day 15 being required. Each bulk clonotype received a CD4 or CD8 identity based on whether the sequenced CD4 or CD8 repertoire contained that clonotype at higher abundance. TCRdb's own reprocessing of the public reads used fastp at Q25 and MiXCR and kept productive beta chains. Each CDR3 protein appears once, grouped with its most common genes and DNA. The V and J calls come from TCRdb's annotation, not from the publication. This sample has more than 300,000 distinct CDR3 sequences in its table, and 6.8% of those were observed once. The ten largest clones capture roughly a sixth of the sample.

From the cysteine up to the phenylalanine, the CDR3 has a length of 14 residues. The entry retains the CDR3 DNA only, 42 bases that are in frame from base 1. The germline V gene supplies CDR1 SGHRS and CDR2 YFSETQ. Trimming at the junction amounts to 0 bases on V and 3 bases on J, and the germline ends lie 9 bases apart. The receptor's source is a man aged 18 to 29 who received the YFV17D yellow fever vaccine. Sequenced here: PBMCs, sampled roughly 45 days after the first yellow fever vaccination. The rearrangement joined TRBV5-1 to TRBJ1-1; no confident D gene assignment can be made. The CDR3 is CASSLGEADTEAFF. The sequenced DNA is TGCGCCAGCAGCTTGGGGGAGGCGGACACTGAAGCTTTCTTT.